Following are 23 T cell receptor beta chains from one sample sequenced in a study of neurological immune-mediated disorders. In TCRdb, the 5' RACE reads were re-called with MiXCR into one record per CDR3 protein. The table shows about 25,000 distinct CDR3 sequences, with 3.3% occurring only once. The sample was PBMCs. These receptors were obtained from a woman aged 25 to 39 with multiple sclerosis.

The sample holds many counts of this clonotype. CDR3 in amino acids: CASSLGSGRETQYF. The CDR3 bases are TGTGCCAGCAGCTTAGGAAGCGGTAGAGAGACCCAGTACTTC. This chain uses TRBV7-9 with TRBJ2-5; a weak D match, TRBD2 (5 bases). The length of the CDR3 is 14 residues. Deletions cut 1 base from V and 4 bases from J, with 10 bases between. CDR1 SEHNR and CDR2 FQNEAQ come from the germline V gene (reference sequence).

The sample holds many counts of this clonotype. This chain uses TRBV5-1 with TRBJ1-3; no definite D call. The CDR3 totals 14 residues. Germline V lookup: CDR1 SGHRS, CDR2 YFSETQ. V was shortened by 0 bases and J by 4 bases, with 8 bases between the two germline ends. In DNA, the CDR3 is TGCGCCAGCAGCTTGGAGGGTTCGGGAAACACCATATATTTT. Protein product: CASSLEGSGNTIYF.

This clonotype was seen many times. At one end, the junction sequence differs from germline, possibly due to a read error. The chain links TRBV9 to TRBJ1-5; 7 nucleotides match TRBD1. The germline V gene has CDR1 SGDLS and CDR2 YYNGEE. CDR3 size: 14 residues. The CDR3 spells CASSPGQVDQPQNF. The CDR3 DNA reads as TGTGCCAGCAGCCCAGGACAGGTCGATCAGCCCCAGAATTTT.

In its sample, this clonotype was seen many times. The chain carries TRBV2 and TRBJ1-5, with TRBD1 matching over 7 bases. Unmatched junction bases numbered 9, after V lost 4 bases and J lost 6 bases. CDR3 size: 15 residues. From germline, CDR1 is SNHLY and CDR2 FYNNEI. The CDR3 DNA reads TGTGCCAGCAGTGTGAGTCAGGGGGTCGGTCAGCCCCAGCATTTT. It specifies CASSVSQGVGQPQHF.

This clonotype showed up many times. The CDR3 DNA is TGTGCCAGCAGCTTTAGGTGGGGTGGAGACGAGCAGTACTTC. It codes for CASSFRWGGDEQYF. The chain joins TRBV7-9 to TRBJ2-7; no reliable D call. Germline CDR1 and CDR2: SEHNR and FQNEAQ (reference sequence). The CDR3 sequence is 14 residues long. V dropped 3 bases and J dropped 5 bases, with 14 bases sitting between them.

This clonotype was seen repeatedly, ten times or more. V gene TRBV5-1 combines with J gene TRBJ1-2, with 8 bases aligning to TRBD1. Per germline, CDR1 SGHRS and CDR2 YFSETQ. The CDR3 length is 13 residues. Trimming took 2 bases from V and 6 from J; bases not matched to a gene: 3. This CDR3 reads CASSFTGGDGYTF. In DNA, the CDR3 is TGCGCCAGCAGCTTCACAGGGGGTGATGGCTACACCTTC.

This clonotype was detected many times. The chain carries TRBV5-1 and TRBJ2-3; no firm D call. The germline CDR1 and CDR2 sequences are SGHRS and YFSETQ. CDR3 length equals 13 residues. V lost 0 bases, J lost 10 bases, and 12 bases lay in between. CDR3 coding DNA: TGCGCCAGCAGCTTGGCCTCGGAGATGGCGCAGTATTTT. Its translation is CASSLASEMAQYF.

In its sample, this clonotype was seen many times. This chain connects TRBV20-1 to TRBJ2-3, with TRBD2 matching over 10 bases. CDR1 and CDR2 from the germline V gene are DFQATT and SNEGSKA (reference sequence). Losses at the gene ends were 7 bases for V and 0 bases for J; bases not matched to a gene: 10. This CDR3 spans 16 amino acids. In DNA, the CDR3 is TGCAGTGAGGAGTGGTCTAGCGGGGGTAGCACAGATACGCAGTATTTT. As protein: CSEEWSSGGSTDTQYF.

Many counts were recorded for this clonotype. This chain joins TRBV3-1 and TRBJ1-2; no clear D. Trimming stripped 0 bases from V and 6 bases from J, with 8 bases between. The CDR3 totals 13 residues. Germline V gene lookup returns CDR1 LGHDT and CDR2 YNNKEL (reference sequence). The CDR3 DNA reads TGTGCCAGCAGCCAAGACTTTGCGGATGGCTACACCTTC. As protein: CASSQDFADGYTF.

This clonotype was picked up many times. The chain is built from TRBV6-6 and TRBJ1-1, with TRBD1 matching 7 bases. The junction had 8 bases not matched to a gene; V was cut back by 2 bases and J by 11 bases. The length of the CDR3 is 13 residues. Germline values: CDR1 MNHNY, CDR2 SVGAGI (reference sequence). DNA for the CDR3: TGTGCCAGCAGTTACACCACAGGGGTTGTGGCTTTCTTT. Amino acids: CASSYTTGVVAFF.

This clonotype was observed at least ten times. CDR3 region: CSAGTGTGPYEQYF. The DNA for the CDR3 is TGCAGTGCTGGCACCGGGACAGGCCCCTACGAGCAGTACTTC. The chain employs TRBV20-1 and TRBJ2-7, with TRBD1 identical over 8 bases. The junction had 8 bases not matched to a gene; V was cut back by 5 bases and J by 2 bases. The germline CDR1 and CDR2 sequences are DFQATT and SNEGSKA (reference sequence). The CDR3 is 14 residues long.

Ten or more counts support this clonotype. This chain joins TRBV5-1 and TRBJ2-1; D possibly corresponds to TRBD2 (7 bases). This CDR3 is 16 amino acids long. Between the trimmed V and J ends, which lost 5 bases and 2 bases, there was a span of 17 bases. CDR1 and CDR2 (germline): SGHRS, YFSETQ. CDR3 region: CASSVPRGGPYNEQFF. CDR3 DNA sequence: TGCGCCAGCAGTGTCCCGAGGGGGGGGCCCTACAATGAGCAGTTCTTC.

This clonotype was found many times. The chain employs TRBV7-8 and TRBJ2-3; 8 bases line up with TRBD2. The germline CDR1 and CDR2 sequences are SGHVS and FQNEAQ. CDR3 length: 16 amino acids. J was trimmed by 2 bases and V by 2 bases; bases with no gene match: 6. CDR3 in amino acids: CASSLLSSGYTDTQYF. The CDR3, as DNA: TGTGCCAGCAGCTTATTGTCTAGCGGGTACACAGATACGCAGTATTTT.

This clonotype was observed at least ten times. This sequence joins TRBV5-1 and TRBJ2-1; D ambiguous. Deletions cut 0 bases from V and 0 bases from J, with 7 bases between. This CDR3 is 15 amino acids long. Per germline, CDR1 SGHRS and CDR2 YFSETQ. The CDR3 sequence: CASSLEQSSYNEQFF. The CDR3, as DNA: TGCGCCAGCAGCTTGGAACAGAGCTCCTACAATGAGCAGTTCTTC. The full variable domain, with the rest looked up from reference TRBV5-1 and TRBJ2-1, is KAGVTQTPRYLIKTRGQQVTLSCSPISGHRSVSWYQQTPGQGLQFLFEYFSETQRNKGNFPGRFSGRQFSNSRSEMNVSTLELGDSALYLCASSLEQSSYNEQFFGPGTRLTVL.

This clonotype was counted ten times or more. This chain uses TRBV11-2 with TRBJ1-4, with no clear D. Trimming shortened V by 3 bases and J by 8 bases, and 13 bases separated the two germline ends. Germline CDR1 is SGHAT and CDR2 is FQNNGV. CDR3 length equals 14 residues. CDR3 sequence (DNA): TGTGCCAGCAGCTTCGGCCGGGGATGGGAAAAACTGTTTTTT. Protein sequence: CASSFGRGWEKLFF.

This clonotype was detected ten times or more. This chain links TRBV5-1 with TRBJ1-1; D is perhaps TRBD1 (5 bases). V was clipped by 0 bases and J by 1 base, with 10 bases between them. The CDR3 has 15 residues. Looked up from germline, CDR1 is SGHRS and CDR2 is YFSETQ. CDR3 amino acids: CASSLDGQRNTEAFF. For the CDR3, the DNA is TGCGCCAGCAGCTTGGACGGACAAAGGAACACTGAAGCTTTCTTT.

Remarks on this clonotype: A junction end diverges from the germline sequence, so it may reflect a read error. The chain recombines TRBV20-1 with TRBJ2-5; D perhaps matches TRBD2 (7 bases). The CDR3 length is 16 residues. Germline CDR1 is DFQATT and CDR2 is SNEGSKA (reference sequence). The CDR3 nucleotides are TGCAGTGCGAGAGGGTGGCAGGGAGGGGGCCAAGAGACCCAGTACTTC. It translates to CSARGWQGGGQETQYF.

Many counts were recorded for this clonotype. V gene TRBV11-3 combines with J gene TRBJ2-7; D unclear. Germline V gene data show CDR1 as SGHNT and CDR2 as YENEEA. V dropped 2 bases and J dropped 5 bases, with 7 bases sitting between them. This CDR3 has 12 amino acids. The CDR3 sequence is CASSLRTDEQYF. The CDR3 bases are TGTGCCAGCAGCTTAAGGACCGACGAGCAGTACTTC.

This clonotype appeared a few times. This could be a read error, since a much larger clone is one nucleotide away. V is TRBV7-3 and J is TRBJ1-1; no reliable D call. The length of the CDR3 is 14 residues. Germline CDR1 is SGHTA and CDR2 is FQGTGA. V was trimmed by 1 base and J by 4 bases, leaving 10 bases between them. CDR3 coding DNA: TGTGCCAGCAGCTTAAGCACGGGCATCACTGAAGCTTTCTTT. It translates to CASSLSTGITEAFF.

This clonotype was observed at least ten times. J is TRBJ2-5 and V is TRBV6-2 or TRBV6-3; no definite D call. Trimming removed 6 bases at V and 3 bases at J, with 11 bases between. CDR3 length: 13 residues. Germline-derived CDR1 and CDR2 are MNHEY and SVGEGT. This CDR3 reads CASRWEVKETQYF. The DNA of the CDR3 is TGTGCCAGCAGATGGGAAGTCAAAGAGACCCAGTACTTC.

This clonotype was seen many times. The chain couples TRBV7-2 to TRBJ2-3, with TRBD2 matching 9 bases. The CDR3 is 13 amino acids. Germline V gene data show CDR1 as SGHTA and CDR2 as FQGNSA. V lost 5 bases and J lost 7; bases outside the gene matches: 4. CDR3 region: CASSGLATNTQYF. The CDR3 DNA reads TGTGCCAGCAGCGGACTAGCGACAAATACGCAGTATTTT.

The sample holds a few counts of this clonotype. V usage is TRBV20-1 and J usage is TRBJ2-7; 11 bases are shared with TRBD2. The CDR3 covers 12 residues. In germline, CDR1 is DFQATT, CDR2 SNEGSKA (reference sequence). This chain's CDR3 is CTVAGGPHEQYF. CDR3 DNA sequence: TGCACCGTAGCGGGAGGGCCTCATGAGCAGTACTTC.

This clonotype was seen many times. This may arise from a read error, as a much more abundant clone is one base away. The V call is TRBV10-3, the J call TRBJ2-1; possible D gene TRBD2, 5 bases. Germline V gene lookup returns CDR1 ENHRY and CDR2 SYGVKD. V was clipped by 6 bases and J by 9 bases, with 18 bases between them. The CDR3 extends over 14 amino acids. As DNA, the CDR3 is TGTGCCATCAGCCCGGGAAAGGGAGATCGTGAGCAGTTCTTC. Encoded protein: CAISPGKGDREQFF.